These 10 T cell receptor beta chains came from one sample sequenced in a study of shared clonotypes between healthy human individuals. The table came from immunoSEQ multiplex PCR; TCRdb's copy has only in-frame clones and leaves some out. The table lists roughly 2.2 million clones, approximately 93% of them singletons. Sequenced material: naive CD4+ T cells from PBMCs. Subset: CD45RA+ positively selected. These TCRs come from a man aged 18-30 years in good health. Some clones in this sample may be carry-over from other donors' samples.

This clone was recorded only once. V and J are TRBV5-5 and TRBJ2-7; no firm D call. Germline values: CDR1 SGHKS, CDR2 YYEKEE (reference sequence). The CDR3 totals 11 residues. The V end was cut by 0 bases, the J end by 6 bases, with 4 bases between. CDR3 protein: CASSLASEQYF. CDR3 coding DNA: TGTGCCAGCAGCTTGGCGAGCGAGCAGTACTTC. Using reference TRBV5-5 and TRBJ2-7 for the parts outside the CDR3, the full variable domain is DAGVTQSPTHLIKTRGQQVTLRCSPISGHKSVSWYQQVLGQGPQFIFQYYEKEERGRGNFPDRFSARQFPNYSSELNVNALLLGDSALYLCASSLASEQYFGPGTRLTVT.

In DNA form, the CDR3 reads TGTGCCAGCAGCTTTGGGACAGAAAACTATGGCTACACCTTC. Translated: CASSFGTENYGYTF. The chain recombines TRBV7-8 with TRBJ1-2, with 7 bases matching TRBD1. Trimming removed 3 bases from V and 2 bases from J; junction bases left unmatched: 3. Germline CDR1 SGHVS, CDR2 FQNEAQ. The CDR3 covers 14 residues.

V gene TRBV29-1 combines with J gene TRBJ1-3, with D possibly being TRBD1 (5 bases). CDR1 and CDR2 (germline): SQVTM, ANQGSEA. The CDR3 runs to 13 residues. Trimming pared 1 base from V and 4 bases from J, leaving 8 bases between. DNA for the CDR3: TGCAGCGTTGAAGGGCCAGGGGGAAACACCATATATTTT. The encoded protein is CSVEGPGGNTIYF.

The chain recombines TRBV18 with TRBJ2-7; 7 bases are a match to TRBD1. J lost 10 bases, V lost 2 bases, and 14 bases had no gene match. Germline CDR1 and CDR2: KGHSH and LQKENI. The CDR3 totals 15 residues. DNA of the CDR3: TGTGCCAGCTCACCATCGCGACAGGGAAATTCGGATCAGTACTTC. This encodes CASSPSRQGNSDQYF.

The chain joins TRBV4-2 to TRBJ2-1; 8 bases match TRBD2. The germline V gene encodes CDR1 LGHNA and CDR2 YNFKEQ. V lost 0 bases, J lost 4 bases, and 14 bases stayed unmatched. The CDR3 has 19 residues. The CDR3 sequence is CASSQDLVVLTSAYNEQFF. CDR3 in DNA: TGTGCCAGCAGCCAAGATCTGGTAGTTTTGACTAGCGCTTACAATGAGCAGTTCTTC.

The CDR3 protein is CASSGGPLEKLFF. CDR3 nucleotides: TGTGCCAGTAGTGGGGGCCCCTTGGAAAAACTGTTTTTT. The rearrangement uses TRBV19 and TRBJ1-4; D possibly corresponds to TRBD1 (6 bases). The germline V gene has CDR1 LNHDA and CDR2 SQIVND (reference sequence). The CDR3 contains 13 residues. The V gene lost 5 bases and the J gene lost 8 bases, with 12 bases spanning the gap.

The CDR3 sequence is CASSSDLYTGELFF. Here the CDR3 DNA reads TGTGCCAGCAGCTCGGACCTGTACACCGGGGAGCTGTTTTTT. The V gene is TRBV11-2, the J gene TRBJ2-2; D is uncertain. Germline V CDR1 and CDR2: SGHAT, FQNNGV. The CDR3 loop spans 14 amino acids. V was pared by 4 bases and J by 3 bases, with 9 bases between.

The rearrangement joins TRBV18 to TRBJ1-3; maybe TRBD1 (5 bases). V was clipped by 6 bases and J by 4 bases, with 13 bases between them. There are 14 residues in the CDR3. The germline V gene encodes CDR1 KGHSH and CDR2 LQKENI. The CDR3 nucleotides are TGTGCCAGCTCCTCCGGGACCCGAGGAAACACCATATATTTT. Translation gives CASSSGTRGNTIYF.

The gene calls are TRBV27 and TRBJ1-2, with 7 bases identical to TRBD1. CDR1 is MNHEY and CDR2 is SMNVEV in the germline V gene (reference sequence). J lost 5 bases, V lost 2 bases, and 8 bases had no gene match. This CDR3 is 15 amino acids long. CDR3 bases: TGTGCCAGCAGTTTAGGCCAGGGGGGCGCTTATGGCTACACCTTC. Translated: CASSLGQGGAYGYTF.

The V gene is TRBV19, the J gene TRBJ1-1; D is perhaps TRBD1 (5 bases). V was shortened by 5 bases and J by 5 bases, with 18 bases between the two germline ends. CDR3 length equals 15 residues. The germline gives CDR1 LNHDA, CDR2 SQIVND (reference sequence). CDR3 DNA sequence: TGTGCCAGTAGTTCCTCCAGGGCTTACGGAACTGAAGCTTTCTTT. Protein: CASSSSRAYGTEAFF.